A single sample gave rise to the 2 T cell receptor beta chains below, sequenced in a study of cytomegalovirus exposure and HLA in healthy donors. Primers: 60 Vbeta forward and 13 Jbeta reverse. Produced via immunoSEQ multiplex PCR; TCRdb's table is partial and in-frame only. The table shows under 200,000 clones, with about 71% occurring only once. Material for sequencing was PBMCs. The receptors come from a woman aged 40 to 50 in good health and CMV-seropositive.

The gene calls are TRBV5-6 and TRBJ2-3; 9 bases map to TRBD2. With 1 base clipped from V and 2 bases from J, the junction kept 5 bases outside the gene matches. CDR1 is SGHDT, CDR2 YYEEEE, per germline. The CDR3 has 16 amino acids. CDR3 in amino acids: CASSLMTSGFTDTQYF. Here the CDR3 DNA reads TGTGCCAGCAGCTTGATGACTAGCGGATTCACAGATACGCAGTATTTT. The full variable domain, completed using reference TRBV5-6 and TRBJ2-3, is DAGVTQSPTHLIKTRGQQVTLRCSPKSGHDTVSWYQQALGQGPQFIFQYYEEEERQRGNFPDRFSGHQFPNYSSELNVNALLLGDSALYLCASSLMTSGFTDTQYFGPGTRLTVL.

This clone was counted between two and nine times. The chain has TRBV30 and TRBJ2-1; TRBD2 is a possible D gene (6 bases). The germline V and J ends were trimmed by 2 bases and 0 bases, with 17 bases remaining between them. The CDR3 length is 17 residues. The germline V gene has CDR1 GTSNPN and CDR2 SVGIG (reference sequence). In nucleotides, the CDR3 is TGTGCCTGGAGTAAACCGGGCGGGGACCTCTCCTACAATGAGCAGTTCTTC. Its protein is CAWSKPGGDLSYNEQFF.